This record looks at one T cell receptor beta chain sequence and its context. The data are from a study of blood T cell repertoires in COVID-19. Study-wide context: Samples representing acute and convalescent COVID-19 were sourced from the United States, Italy and Spain.

Germline V gene lookup returns CDR1 SGHRS and CDR2 YFSETQ. V was clipped by 0 bases and J by 3 bases, with 12 bases between them. The CDR3 loop spans 15 amino acids. The participants were between roughly 18 and 89 years old and came from 20 to 30 US areas. Sequenced by immunoSEQ multiplex PCR; TCRdb stores in-frame clones only, minus some. The repertoire consists of 490,000 or so clones, with approximately 90% occurring once and the leading ten covering approximately 8.3%. This receptor was identified in a woman aged 55-75 years who had recovered from COVID-19. The chain is built from TRBV5-1 and TRBJ1-1, with D perhaps TRBD1 (5 bases). Material: PBMCs or T cells enriched from blood (not recorded which). CDR3 amino acids: CASSLAGIRDTEAFF. The CDR3 DNA follows: TGCGCCAGCAGCTTGGCAGGGATTCGGGACACTGAAGCTTTCTTT.